Presented here are 31 T cell receptor beta chains from one specimen sequenced in a study of post-analysis software for immune sequencing data. Study findings and constraints: A few TRBV segments occurring more often in patients than controls included TRBV5-6, TRBV5-1 and TRBV20-1.

Sequencing libraries made from TCR beta cDNA carried unique molecular identifiers. TCRdb redid the calling of the PCR reads with MiXCR, one entry per CDR3 protein. This sample has 430,000 or so distinct CDR3 sequences, with 39% found just once. These receptors are not linked to any known antigen. Source material: blood. These receptors were taken from a girl aged 2 to 9 with multiple sclerosis.

The chain has TRBV7-2 and TRBJ2-1, with 9 bases aligning to TRBD2. The V segment lost 6 bases and the J segment 13 bases; nucleotides outside the gene matches: 25. Germline V gives CDR1 SGHTA, CDR2 FQGNSA. CDR3 length: 18 amino acids. The CDR3 region has the DNA TGTGCCAGCAGACCGAAACCGCTTCGGGTTAGCGGGAGCGCGGCCCAGTTCTTC. Translated: CASRPKPLRVSGSAAQFF.

Note on this clonotype: One end of the junction fails to match germline, which may point to a read error. The chain couples TRBV19 to TRBJ2-7, with unresolved D. CDR1 LNHDA and CDR2 SQIVND come from the germline V gene (reference sequence). This CDR3 has 13 amino acids. CDR3 region: CASSPRPLYGQYF. The CDR3 bases are TGTGCCAGTAGCCCTCGACCCCTCTACGGGCAGTACTTC.

Here the CDR3 reads CASSMSRAAYGYTF. The CDR3 coding sequence is TGTGCCAGCAGCATGAGCCGGGCCGCATATGGCTACACCTTC. The chain links TRBV7-2 to TRBJ1-2, with D hard to call. V dropped 5 bases and J dropped 5 bases, with 15 bases sitting between them. The CDR3 has 14 residues. CDR1 is SGHTA, CDR2 FQGNSA, per germline.

This clonotype was counted a few times. The chain joins TRBV29-1 to TRBJ1-1; D call uncertain. The V and J ends lost 2 bases and 1 base respectively, with 11 bases between them. Per the germline V gene, CDR1 is SQVTM and CDR2 is ANQGSEA. The CDR3 loop spans 14 amino acids. CDR3 in DNA: TGCAGCGTTGAAACCCTACGGAAGAACACTGAAGCTTTCTTT. Translating it yields CSVETLRKNTEAFF.

This clonotype was recorded a few times. The chain has TRBV6-2 or TRBV6-3 and TRBJ1-1; D may be TRBD1 (5 bases). Deletions cut 6 bases from V and 0 bases from J, with 5 bases between. The CDR3 runs 12 residues. The germline V gene encodes CDR1 MNHEY and CDR2 SVGEGT. CDR3 DNA sequence: TGTGCCAGCAGGGACATGAACACTGAAGCTTTCTTT. It is translated as CASRDMNTEAFF.

In its sample, this clonotype ranks as medium-sized (0.01 to 0.1%). V and J are TRBV4-3 and TRBJ2-7; D is possibly TRBD1 or TRBD2 (5 bases each). The CDR3 is 18 amino acids. CDR1 and CDR2 from the germline V gene are LGHNA and YSLEER. Trimming shortened V by 1 base and J by 2 bases, and 21 bases separated the two germline ends. CDR3: CASSQALVGGERAYEQYF. The CDR3 DNA follows: TGCGCCAGCAGCCAAGCCCTGGTTGGGGGAGAGAGGGCCTACGAGCAGTACTTC.

In its sample, this clonotype was seen a few times. The chain recombines TRBV6-1 with TRBJ1-2; D possibly corresponds to TRBD1 (5 bases). The ends were cut back, 2 bases at V and 1 base at J, with 14 bases in the middle. Germline V gene data show CDR1 as MNHNS and CDR2 as SASEGT. The CDR3 contains 16 residues. For the CDR3, the DNA is TGTGCCAGCAGTGAAATGGCTGGGGGACTTAACTATGGCTACACCTTC. Translating gives CASSEMAGGLNYGYTF.

This clonotype was picked up one time. The chain recombines TRBV3-1 with TRBJ2-7; D not certain. CDR3 length: 13 residues. Germline CDR1 LGHDT, CDR2 YNNKEL (reference sequence). Trimming cost V 4 bases and J 6 bases, with 13 bases left between them. The CDR3 sequence: CASSLLDLTEQYF. CDR3 in DNA: TGTGCCAGCAGCCTACTGGACCTAACCGAGCAGTACTTC.

This clonotype was detected only a few times. The gene calls are TRBV7-6 and TRBJ2-2; D is uncertain. Between the trimmed V and J ends, which lost 3 bases and 4 bases, there was a span of 9 bases. In germline, CDR1 is SGHVS, CDR2 FNYEAQ. This CDR3 spans 14 amino acids. The CDR3 reads CASSFLGSTGELFF. The CDR3 coding sequence is TGTGCCAGCAGCTTCCTAGGATCCACCGGGGAGCTGTTTTTT.

The sample holds a few counts of this clonotype. This chain uses TRBV6-5 with TRBJ1-5, with a weak D call TRBD1 (5 bases). V was shortened by 0 bases and J by 4 bases, with 10 bases between the two germline ends. The CDR3 consists of 15 residues. The germline V gene encodes CDR1 MNHEY and CDR2 SVGAGI. In DNA, the CDR3 is TGTGCCAGCAGTTACTCGCAGGGTAGGAATCAGCCCCAGCATTTT. It codes for CASSYSQGRNQPQHF.

With respect to this clonotype: A much larger clone sits a single nucleotide away, making a read error possible. This rearrangement joins TRBV28 to TRBJ2-7; D is unresolved. The CDR3 consists of 12 residues. The germline gives CDR1 MDHEN, CDR2 SYDVKM. The V and J ends lost 2 bases and 3 bases respectively, with 5 bases between them. CDR3: CASSLKDYEQYF. The CDR3 region has the DNA TGTGCCAGCAGTTTAAAGGACTACGAGCAGTACTTC.

This clonotype was seen a handful of times. The V gene is TRBV29-1, the J gene TRBJ1-2; a weak D match, TRBD1 (5 bases). The germline gives CDR1 SQVTM, CDR2 ANQGSEA. The CDR3 covers 12 residues. V was cut by 0 bases and J by 8 bases, with 10 bases left in between. CDR3 protein: CSVEEPGLGYTF. CDR3 DNA: TGCAGCGTTGAAGAACCGGGGCTGGGCTACACCTTC.

This clonotype has just a few counts. It may be a read error: a sequence one base away is much more abundant. The chain is built from TRBV12-3 or TRBV12-4 and TRBJ2-2; D perhaps matches TRBD2 (5 bases). The CDR3 runs 15 residues. In DNA, the CDR3 is TGTGCCAGCAGTTTTCGTCAATCTAACACCGGGGAGCGGTTTTTT. Its translation is CASSFRQSNTGERFF.

This clonotype was detected a few times. The chain links TRBV10-3 to TRBJ1-2; 7 nucleotides align to TRBD1. Trimming cost V 7 bases and J 4 bases; bases outside gene matches: 6. The CDR3 runs 13 residues. Looked up from germline, CDR1 is ENHRY and CDR2 is SYGVKD. DNA for the CDR3: TGTGCCATCACTGGACAGGAGGGCTATGGCTACACCTTC. As protein: CAITGQEGYGYTF.

The J gene is TRBJ1-2, the V gene TRBV11-2; a weak D match, TRBD1 (5 bases). Germline-derived CDR1 and CDR2 are SGHAT and FQNNGV. The CDR3 covers 14 residues. Trimming took 5 bases from V and 4 from J, leaving 14 bases between them. The CDR3 sequence: CASSLSHGTYGYTF. CDR3 coding DNA: TGTGCCAGCAGCCTCTCACATGGGACCTATGGCTACACCTTC.

J is TRBJ1-2 and V is TRBV27; D remains ambiguous. Germline V gene sequence: CDR1 MNHEY, CDR2 SMNVEV (reference sequence). The CDR3 extends over 13 amino acids. V was cut by 4 bases and J by 3 bases, with 9 bases left in between. The CDR3 loop is CASSSGRDYGYTF. CDR3 sequence (DNA): TGTGCCAGCAGTTCCGGGAGAGACTATGGCTACACCTTC.

This clonotype was counted a single time. The chain employs TRBV18 and TRBJ2-1; no clear D gene. V was pared by 0 bases and J by 5 bases, with 14 bases between. Germline CDR1 and CDR2: KGHSH and LQKENI. This CDR3 is built from 16 residues. This CDR3 is CASSPPQVGTDNEQFF. In DNA, the CDR3 is TGTGCCAGCTCACCACCGCAAGTTGGAACGGACAATGAGCAGTTCTTC.

This clonotype appeared a few times. The chain recombines TRBV6-5 with TRBJ2-5; 7 bases agree with TRBD2. Per germline, CDR1 MNHEY and CDR2 SVGAGI. V shed 4 bases and J 4 bases; nucleotides not matched to a gene: 6. This CDR3 region has 14 residues. The CDR3 DNA is TGTGCCAGCAGTTCGGGGAGGGTCACAGAGACCCAGTACTTC. Its translation: CASSSGRVTETQYF.

As for this clonotype: The junction differs from germline at one of its ends, possibly a read error. The CDR3 region has the DNA TGTGCCAGCAGTTTATATCGCGGGAGGTACGAGAAGTACTTC. Translation: CASSLYRGRYEKYF. This chain joins TRBV28 and TRBJ2-7; TRBD2 agrees at 8 bases. This CDR3 is 14 amino acids long. Germline CDR1 is MDHEN and CDR2 is SYDVKM.

V usage is TRBV7-6 and J usage is TRBJ2-3; a weak D match, TRBD1 (5 bases). This CDR3 is 15 amino acids long. V was shortened by 1 base and J by 0 bases, with 8 bases between the two germline ends. CDR1 is SGHVS and CDR2 is FNYEAQ in the germline V gene. CDR3 DNA sequence: TGTGCCAGCAGCTTAGGGGGCGATAGCACAGATACGCAGTATTTT. Encoded protein: CASSLGGDSTDTQYF.

This chain uses TRBV7-9 with TRBJ1-1; maybe TRBD1 (5 bases). The CDR3 is made up of 12 amino acids. Per the germline V gene, CDR1 is SEHNR and CDR2 is FQNEAQ (reference sequence). The V end was cut by 6 bases, the J end by 4 bases, with 9 bases between. In DNA, the CDR3 is TGTGCCAGCAGACATCAGGGCACTGAAGCTTTCTTT. Its protein product is CASRHQGTEAFF.

This clonotype was seen a few times. The CDR3 DNA follows: TGCGCCAGCAGCTTGACTAGCCCTGTTACCTCCTACAATGAGCAGTTCTTC. Translating it yields CASSLTSPVTSYNEQFF. The gene calls are TRBV5-1 and TRBJ2-1; maybe TRBD2 (6 bases). Germline V CDR1 and CDR2: SGHRS, YFSETQ. Trimming stripped 1 base from V and 0 bases from J, with 14 bases between. This CDR3 has 17 amino acids.

This rearrangement joins TRBV20-1 to TRBJ2-1; 9 nucleotides match TRBD2. Germline V gene lookup returns CDR1 DFQATT and CDR2 SNEGSKA (reference sequence). The CDR3 extends over 15 amino acids. The V and J ends lost 2 bases and 3 bases, in that order; junction bases with no gene match: 5. The CDR3 coding sequence is TGCAGTGCTAGACTGCGGGGGGGCAACTACAATGAGCAGTTCTTC. Its protein is CSARLRGGNYNEQFF.

This chain links TRBV27 with TRBJ2-1; 8 bases agree with TRBD1. Unmatched junction bases numbered 10, after V lost 8 bases and J lost 1 base. This CDR3 spans 16 amino acids. CDR1 and CDR2 from the germline V gene are MNHEY and SMNVEV (reference sequence). In nucleotides, the CDR3 is TGTGCCAGCCCGTTGGGGCAGGGGGCGTCCTACAATGAGCAGTTCTTC. Amino acid sequence: CASPLGQGASYNEQFF.

The chain carries TRBV20-1 and TRBJ2-1; TRBD2 matches at 13 bases. Germline V gene lookup returns CDR1 DFQATT and CDR2 SNEGSKA (reference sequence). CDR3 size: 15 residues. With V trimmed by 4 bases and J by 9 bases, 9 bases remained unmatched. The CDR3 spells CSATGTSGTNSEQFF. CDR3 DNA: TGCAGTGCTACCGGGACTAGCGGGACAAACAGTGAGCAGTTCTTC.

The table lists this clonotype with a few counts. J is TRBJ2-1 and V is TRBV5-1, with TRBD1 identical over 9 bases. V was clipped by 1 base and J by 4 bases; unmatched bases: 3. This CDR3 comprises 15 residues. Germline-derived CDR1 and CDR2 are SGHRS and YFSETQ. Written as DNA, the CDR3 is TGCGCCAGCAGCTTGATGGGACAGGGATACAATGAGCAGTTCTTC. It yields the protein CASSLMGQGYNEQFF.

This clonotype was counted many times. The CDR3 bases are TGTGCCAGCAGTTACTCAGATACGCAGTATTTT. Its protein product is CASSYSDTQYF. The J gene is TRBJ2-3, the V gene TRBV6-5; D is unclear. Germline V lookup: CDR1 MNHEY, CDR2 SVGAGI. This CDR3 contains 11 residues. Trimming removed 0 bases at V and 5 bases at J, with 0 bases between.

This clonotype showed up just a few times. This chain connects TRBV6-5 to TRBJ2-1; D is unresolved. Trimming took 4 bases from V and 8 from J, leaving 6 bases between them. The CDR3 is 11 residues long. Germline assignment: CDR1 MNHEY and CDR2 SVGAGI. CDR3 loop: CASSSRHEQFF. In nucleotides, the CDR3 is TGTGCCAGCAGTTCCAGACATGAGCAGTTCTTC.

This chain links TRBV28 with TRBJ2-7, with D possibly matching TRBD1 (6 bases). The length of the CDR3 is 14 residues. V shed 3 bases and J shed 4 bases, with 13 bases lying between them. CDR1 and CDR2 from the germline V gene are MDHEN and SYDVKM. CDR3 amino acids: CASSLLQGSYEQYF. For the CDR3, the DNA is TGTGCCAGCAGTTTGCTTCAGGGGTCGTACGAGCAGTACTTC.

A word on this clonotype: A junction end diverges from the germline sequence, so it may reflect a read error. The V and J genes are TRBV12-3 or TRBV12-4 and TRBJ2-3; D may be TRBD1 (7 bases). This CDR3 spans 18 amino acids. CDR3 sequence (DNA): TGTGCCAGCAGCGGAGGGGGCTCTGTTAGCGGCAGCACAGATGCGCAGTATTTT. Translation: CASSGGGSVSGSTDAQYF.

The chain combines TRBV10-3 with TRBJ2-1, with unresolved D. This CDR3 is 15 amino acids long. Germline V gives CDR1 ENHRY, CDR2 SYGVKD. Trimming left V 4 bases short and J 6 bases short, with 16 bases between. In DNA, the CDR3 is TGTGCCATCAGTGCCCCTTATTTCCCGACCAATGAGCAGTTCTTC. It translates to CAISAPYFPTNEQFF.